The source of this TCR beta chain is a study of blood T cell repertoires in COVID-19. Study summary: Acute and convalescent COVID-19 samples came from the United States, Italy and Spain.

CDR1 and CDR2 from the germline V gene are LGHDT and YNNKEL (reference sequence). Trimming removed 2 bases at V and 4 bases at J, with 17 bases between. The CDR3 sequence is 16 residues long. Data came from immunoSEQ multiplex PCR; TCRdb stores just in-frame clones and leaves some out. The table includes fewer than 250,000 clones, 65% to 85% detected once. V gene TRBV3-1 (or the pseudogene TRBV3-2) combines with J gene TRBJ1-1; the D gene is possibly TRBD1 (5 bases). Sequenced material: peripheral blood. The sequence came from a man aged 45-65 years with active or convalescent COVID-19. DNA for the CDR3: TGTGCCAGCAGCCAACTGGGGCGGGGGATTGGCACTGAAGCTTTCTTT. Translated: CASSQLGRGIGTEAFF.